This T cell receptor beta chain stems from a study of shared clonotypes between healthy human individuals. Data came from immunoSEQ multiplex PCR; TCRdb stores just in-frame clones and leaves some out. The profile shows more than 2,000,000 clones, 85% to 95% of them singletons. The sequence was obtained from a man aged 18 to 29 in good health. Some clones in this sample may be carry-over from other donors' samples. Sequencing input: naive CD4+ T cells from PBMCs. The sample's subset: CD45RA+ positively selected.

CDR3 in DNA: TGTGCCAGCAGCTTCTTGAGGGGCGGGAATGAGCAGTTCTTC. It is translated as CASSFLRGGNEQFF. The chain is built from TRBV7-9 and TRBJ2-1, with D perhaps TRBD1 or TRBD2 (5 bases each). This CDR3 contains 14 residues. CDR1 SEHNR and CDR2 FQNEAQ come from the germline V gene (reference sequence). With 3 bases removed from V and 7 bases from J, the gap between germline ends came to 13 bases.